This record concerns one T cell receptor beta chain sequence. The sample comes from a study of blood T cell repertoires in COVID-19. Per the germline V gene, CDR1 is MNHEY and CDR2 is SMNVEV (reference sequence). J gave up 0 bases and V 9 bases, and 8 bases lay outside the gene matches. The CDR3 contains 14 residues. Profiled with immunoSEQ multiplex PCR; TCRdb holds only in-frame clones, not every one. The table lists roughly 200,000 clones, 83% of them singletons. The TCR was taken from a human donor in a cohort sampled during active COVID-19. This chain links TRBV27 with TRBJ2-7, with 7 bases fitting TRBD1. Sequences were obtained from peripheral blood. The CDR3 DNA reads TGTGCCAGTCCTAAACGGGACAGCTCCTACGAGCAGTACTTC. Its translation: CASPKRDSSYEQYF.